This T cell receptor beta chain derives from a study of blood T cell repertoires in COVID-19. Study at large: Italy, Spain and the United States were the sources of the convalescent and acute COVID-19 samples.

This CDR3 spans 15 amino acids. Trimming at V came to 0 bases and at J to 6 bases, leaving 4 bases not matched to a gene. Germline V gene sequence: CDR1 SGHRS, CDR2 YFSETQ. Per the study methods: Estimated nucleated cell counts came from reference gene primer amplification. The table came from immunoSEQ multiplex PCR; TCRdb's copy has only in-frame clones and leaves some out. The V and J calls and clone size were taken over from that table, and D and trimming were inferred from the DNA. The sample lists about 200,000 clones, about 82% occurring once. This study enrolled people aged about 18 to 100 from around 25 US geographic areas. The study assigned cohorts using participant-reported clinical history.

This sequence joins TRBV5-1 and TRBJ2-1; TRBD2 aligns across 9 bases. The sequence came from a man aged 35 to 55 with acute COVID-19. Sequenced material: PBMCs or T cells enriched from blood (not recorded which). CDR3 DNA: TGCGCCAGCAGCTTGGGACTAGCGGACTCCAATGAGCAGTTCTTC. Translating it yields CASSLGLADSNEQFF.